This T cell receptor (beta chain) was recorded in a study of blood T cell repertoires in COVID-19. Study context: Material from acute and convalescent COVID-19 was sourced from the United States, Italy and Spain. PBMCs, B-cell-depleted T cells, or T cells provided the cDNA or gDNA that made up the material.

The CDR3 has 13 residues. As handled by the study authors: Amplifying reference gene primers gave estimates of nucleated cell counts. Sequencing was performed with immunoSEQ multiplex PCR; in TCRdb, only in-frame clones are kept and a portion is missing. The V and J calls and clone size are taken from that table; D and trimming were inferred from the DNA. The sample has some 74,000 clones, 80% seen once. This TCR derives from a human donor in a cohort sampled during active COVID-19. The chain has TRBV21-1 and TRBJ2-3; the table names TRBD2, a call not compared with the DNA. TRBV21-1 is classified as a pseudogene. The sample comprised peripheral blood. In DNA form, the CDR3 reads TGTGCCAGCAGGAAAAAACGGGAAGATACGCAGTATTTT. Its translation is CASRKKREDTQYF.